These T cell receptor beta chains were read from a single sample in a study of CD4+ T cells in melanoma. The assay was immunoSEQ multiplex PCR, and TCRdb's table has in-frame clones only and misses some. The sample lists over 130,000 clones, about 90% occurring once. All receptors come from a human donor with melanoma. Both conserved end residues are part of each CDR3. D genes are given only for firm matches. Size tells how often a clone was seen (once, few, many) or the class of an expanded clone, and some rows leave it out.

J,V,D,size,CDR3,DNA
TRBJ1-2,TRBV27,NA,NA,CATFSPDNYGYTF,TGTGCCACCTTCTCCCCCGATAACTATGGCTACACCTTC
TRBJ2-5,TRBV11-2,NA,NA,CASSPSGGTARLGETQYF,TGTGCCAGCAGCCCGTCTGGAGGGACAGCTCGTTTGGGTGAGACCCAGTACTTC
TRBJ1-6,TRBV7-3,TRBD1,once,CATPGQGHSPLHF,TGTGCCACCCCGGGACAGGGGCACTCACCCCTCCACTTT
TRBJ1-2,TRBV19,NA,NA,CASSMWDPRNLYYGYTF,TGTGCCAGTAGTATGTGGGACCCGCGAAACCTATACTATGGCTACACCTTC
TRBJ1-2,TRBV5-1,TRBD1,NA,CASSLGQGGVYGYTF,TGCGCCAGCAGCTTGGGCCAGGGGGGAGTCTACGGCTACACCTTC
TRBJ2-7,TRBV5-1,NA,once,CASSLAGTGSYEQYF,TGCGCCAGCAGCTTGGCCGGGACCGGCTCCTACGAGCAGTACTTC
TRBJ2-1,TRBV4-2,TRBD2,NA,CASSAQRGGSYNEQFF,TGTGCCAGCAGCGCCCAGCGGGGAGGGTCCTACAATGAGCAGTTCTTC
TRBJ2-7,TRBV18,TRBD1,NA,CASSQRTGGSYEQYF,TGTGCCAGCTCACAACGGACAGGGGGGTCCTACGAGCAGTACTTC
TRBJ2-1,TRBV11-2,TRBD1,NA,CASRDRAYNEQFF,TGTGCCAGCAGAGACAGGGCCTACAATGAGCAGTTCTTC
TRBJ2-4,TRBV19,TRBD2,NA,CASSPGTRNIQYF,TGTGCCAGTAGTCCCGGGACTAGAAACATTCAGTACTTC
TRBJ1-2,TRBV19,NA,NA,CASSMDLRGGRGYGYTF,TGTGCCAGTAGTATGGACTTGAGGGGCGGAAGGGGCTATGGCTACACCTTC
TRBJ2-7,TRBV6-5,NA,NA,CASCQDVRGEQYF,TGTGCCAGCTGTCAGGACGTCAGGGGAGAGCAGTACTTC
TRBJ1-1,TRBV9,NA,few,CASSGGGTANTEAFF,TGTGCCAGCAGCGGAGGAGGGACCGCGAACACTGAAGCTTTCTTT
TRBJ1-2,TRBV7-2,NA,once,CASSLVLGYTF,TGTGCCAGCAGCTTAGTCCTGGGCTACACCTTC